One TCR beta chain is described in this entry. TCRdb's copy holds only in-frame clones and misses some; the assay was immunoSEQ multiplex PCR. The repertoire holds approximately 38,000 clones, with 75% as singletons. Germline lookup yields CDR1 SGHAT and CDR2 FQNNGV. This CDR3 comprises 14 residues. V was pared by 1 base and J by 0 bases, with 7 bases between. The data were obtained in a study of pediatric ulcerative colitis. Rectal tissue came from one to two pinch biopsies taken at colonoscopy. The chain couples TRBV11-2 to TRBJ2-7; a weak D match, TRBD1 (5 bases). Sequencing was performed on gut tissue. The receptor's source is a boy between 10 and 17 years old with severe ulcerative colitis. The CDR3 region is CASSLVTVSYEQYF. The CDR3 DNA sequence: TGTGCCAGCAGCTTAGTGACAGTCTCCTACGAGCAGTACTTC.